This is a list of T cell receptor beta chains from one sample in a study of T cells in Graves' hyperthyroidism and ophthalmopathy. TCRdb recomputed calls from the multiplex PCR reads with MiXCR, one row per CDR3 protein. The table has 150,000 to 200,000 distinct CDR3 sequences, over 15% seen once. Sequencing was performed on blood. These receptors all stem from a woman in her forties or fifties with Graves' hyperthyroidism. The CDR3 runs from the conserved cysteine through the conserved F or W. Each record gives: D gene, J gene, V gene, CDR3 protein. A D gene is named only where the DNA matches it firmly.

d_gene: TRBD2
j_gene: TRBJ2-7
v_gene: TRBV20-1
CDR3aa: CSASTNGASGGSSYEQYF

d_gene: TRBD2
j_gene: TRBJ2-5
v_gene: TRBV28
CDR3aa: CASSFRLAEETQYF

d_gene: -
j_gene: TRBJ2-1
v_gene: TRBV10-3
CDR3aa: CAISDGGADSYNEQFF

d_gene: -
j_gene: TRBJ1-2
v_gene: TRBV5-6
CDR3aa: CASSPLGGTQRYGYTF

d_gene: TRBD1
j_gene: TRBJ1-4
v_gene: TRBV4-1
CDR3aa: CASSQGRVTRGREDEKLFF

d_gene: -
j_gene: TRBJ2-1
v_gene: TRBV19
CDR3aa: CAPAYNEQFF

d_gene: -
j_gene: TRBJ2-7
v_gene: TRBV15
CDR3aa: CATSREVYSEQYF

d_gene: -
j_gene: TRBJ1-2
v_gene: TRBV11-2
CDR3aa: CASSKLRDGPANYGYTF

d_gene: -
j_gene: TRBJ1-2
v_gene: TRBV7-9
CDR3aa: CASSYTPGTLYGYTF

d_gene: -
j_gene: TRBJ1-5
v_gene: TRBV6-2/TRBV6-3
CDR3aa: CASRTTGSNQPQHF

d_gene: TRBD1
j_gene: TRBJ2-7
v_gene: TRBV11-2
CDR3aa: CASSRDSYYEQYF

d_gene: -
j_gene: TRBJ1-4
v_gene: TRBV20-1
CDR3aa: CSARDSAEIGEKLFF

d_gene: TRBD1
j_gene: TRBJ1-1
v_gene: TRBV6-1
CDR3aa: CASSFSAGGSYEAFF

d_gene: TRBD2
j_gene: TRBJ2-1
v_gene: TRBV4-2
CDR3aa: CASSQTQLAGQFF

d_gene: TRBD1
j_gene: TRBJ2-3
v_gene: TRBV24-1
CDR3aa: CATRPSGTGGFTDTQYF

d_gene: TRBD1
j_gene: TRBJ2-2
v_gene: TRBV7-2
CDR3aa: CASSLGRMATGAGELFF